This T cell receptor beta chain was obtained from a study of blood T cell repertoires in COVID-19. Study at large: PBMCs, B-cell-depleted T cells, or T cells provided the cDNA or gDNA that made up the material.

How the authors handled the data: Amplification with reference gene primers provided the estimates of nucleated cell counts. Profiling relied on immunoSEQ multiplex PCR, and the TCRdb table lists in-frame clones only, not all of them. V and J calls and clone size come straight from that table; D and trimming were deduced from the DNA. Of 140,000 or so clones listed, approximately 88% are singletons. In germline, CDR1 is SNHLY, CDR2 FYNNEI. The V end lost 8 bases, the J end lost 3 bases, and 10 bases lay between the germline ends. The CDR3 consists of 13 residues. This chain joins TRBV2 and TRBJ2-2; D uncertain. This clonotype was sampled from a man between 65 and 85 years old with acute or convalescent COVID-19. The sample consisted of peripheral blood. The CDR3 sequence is CASRPEHTGELFF. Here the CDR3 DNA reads TGTGCCAGCCGTCCCGAGCACACCGGGGAGCTGTTTTTT.